This T cell receptor (beta chain) was identified during a study of early T cells in non-severe SARS-CoV-2 infection. Study overall: From unsorted whole blood, bulk RNA was sequenced, and the chains remained unpaired. Points from the study as a whole: In VDJdb matching, anti-spike CD8 responses were favored while private and CD4 specificities went missing.

V was pared by 6 bases and J by 4 bases, with 15 bases between. The germline CDR1 and CDR2 sequences are SGHVS and FNYEAQ. This CDR3 comprises 15 residues. This clonotype was counted many times. Its antigen is undetermined. Each single cDNA molecule received a unique molecular identifier. TCRdb independently ran MiXCR on the 5' RACE reads; one entry per CDR3 protein. The table has fewer than 75,000 distinct CDR3 sequences, less than 20% seen once; the top ten hold approximately 8.4%. The rearrangement links TRBV7-6 to TRBJ2-2; D is perhaps TRBD2 (6 bases). This receptor was taken from an adult who was a healthcare worker with PCR-confirmed SARS-CoV-2 infection or an uninfected control (not recorded which). The sequencing used whole blood, collected at baseline. This CDR3 is CASRVYGAGTGELFF. DNA of the CDR3: TGTGCCAGCAGAGTCTACGGAGCGGGCACCGGGGAGCTGTTTTTT.